Below, one T cell receptor (beta chain) is given with its context. The data are from a study of blood T cell repertoires in COVID-19. On the study more broadly: Samples came from the United States, Italy and Spain, spanning acute and convalescent COVID-19. From T cells, B-cell-depleted T cells, or PBMCs came the material, which was cDNA or gDNA.

Authors' methods: Amplified reference gene primers provided the basis for estimating nucleated cell counts. Profiled with immunoSEQ multiplex PCR; TCRdb holds only in-frame clones, not every one. The V and J calls and clone size are taken from that table; D and trimming were inferred from the DNA. The sample yields 55,000 to 80,000 clones, 70% to 80% seen once. The CDR3 has 14 amino acids. With 10 bases removed from V and 7 bases from J, the gap between germline ends came to 19 bases. Germline V lookup: CDR1 ENHRY, CDR2 SYGVKD. The chain links TRBV10-3 to TRBJ2-2, with D possibly being TRBD2 (5 bases). The source of this sequence is a man in his sixties with acute or convalescent COVID-19. The specimen sequenced was peripheral blood. CDR3 sequence: CATGPAGGGGELFF. The CDR3 DNA reads TGTGCCACCGGCCCAGCAGGAGGAGGCGGGGAGCTGTTTTTT.